This TCR beta chain was recorded in a study of cytomegalovirus exposure and HLA in healthy donors. Looking at the study overall: There were several hundred genotyped donors. Of these, 81% fell in the genetic ancestry cluster associated with self-reported Caucasian donors.

It was with 60 Vbeta and 13 Jbeta primers that the PCR ran. Using immunoSEQ multiplex PCR, the repertoire was profiled, and TCRdb retains in-frame clones only, with some absent. The data contain about 100,000 clones, approximately 79% of them singletons. The germline V gene encodes CDR1 MNHEY and CDR2 SMNVEV (reference sequence). Trimming removed 3 bases from V and 7 bases from J, with 10 bases in between. CDR3 length: 12 amino acids. Sequenced material: PBMCs. The chain joins TRBV27 to TRBJ2-7; D may be TRBD2 (5 bases). The clonotype was recovered from a woman aged 60-70 years in good health and CMV-seropositive. DNA of the CDR3: TGTGCCAGCAGTTTCGGGGAGAGGGAGCAGTACTTC. The encoded protein is CASSFGEREQYF.